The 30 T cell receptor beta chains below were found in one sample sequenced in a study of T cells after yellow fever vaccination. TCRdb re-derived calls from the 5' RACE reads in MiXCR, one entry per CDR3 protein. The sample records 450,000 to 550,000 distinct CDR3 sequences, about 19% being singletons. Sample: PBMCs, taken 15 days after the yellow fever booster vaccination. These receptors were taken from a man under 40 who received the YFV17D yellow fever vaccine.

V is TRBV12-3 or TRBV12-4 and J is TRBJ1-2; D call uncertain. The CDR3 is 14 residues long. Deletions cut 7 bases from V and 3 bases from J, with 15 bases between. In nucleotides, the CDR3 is TGTGCCAGCACTAAGCAGTCGGTGGACTATGGCTACACCTTC. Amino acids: CASTKQSVDYGYTF.

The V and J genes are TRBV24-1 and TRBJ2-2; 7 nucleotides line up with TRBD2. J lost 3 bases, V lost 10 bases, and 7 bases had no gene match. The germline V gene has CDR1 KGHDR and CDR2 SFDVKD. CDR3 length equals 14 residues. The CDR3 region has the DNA TGTGCCACGGGGGGGAAAGAGGACACCGGGGAGCTGTTTTTT. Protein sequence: CATGGKEDTGELFF.

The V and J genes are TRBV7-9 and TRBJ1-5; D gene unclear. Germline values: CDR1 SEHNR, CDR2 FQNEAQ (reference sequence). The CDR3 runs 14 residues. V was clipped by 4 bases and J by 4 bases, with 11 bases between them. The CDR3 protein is CASSSATVNQPQHF. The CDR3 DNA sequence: TGTGCCAGCAGCTCAGCTACAGTTAATCAGCCCCAGCATTTT.

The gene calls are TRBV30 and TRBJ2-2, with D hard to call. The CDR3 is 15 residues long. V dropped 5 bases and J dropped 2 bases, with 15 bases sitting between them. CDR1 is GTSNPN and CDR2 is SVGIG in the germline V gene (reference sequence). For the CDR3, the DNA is TGTGCCTGGTCCAGGTGGGCAGGCAACACCGGGGAGCTGTTTTTT. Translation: CAWSRWAGNTGELFF.

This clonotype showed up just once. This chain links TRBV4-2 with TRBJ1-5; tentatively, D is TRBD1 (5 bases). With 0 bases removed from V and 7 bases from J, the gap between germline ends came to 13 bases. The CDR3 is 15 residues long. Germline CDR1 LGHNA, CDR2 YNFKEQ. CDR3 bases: TGTGCCAGCAGCCAAGATCAGGGTTTGGTCCAGCCCCAGCATTTT. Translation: CASSQDQGLVQPQHF.

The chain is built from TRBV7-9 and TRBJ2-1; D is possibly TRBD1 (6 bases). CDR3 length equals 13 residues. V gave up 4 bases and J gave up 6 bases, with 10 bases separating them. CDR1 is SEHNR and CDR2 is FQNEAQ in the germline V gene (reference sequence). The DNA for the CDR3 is TGTGCCAGCAGCTACTTAGGGGGCAATGAGCAGTTCTTC. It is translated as CASSYLGGNEQFF.

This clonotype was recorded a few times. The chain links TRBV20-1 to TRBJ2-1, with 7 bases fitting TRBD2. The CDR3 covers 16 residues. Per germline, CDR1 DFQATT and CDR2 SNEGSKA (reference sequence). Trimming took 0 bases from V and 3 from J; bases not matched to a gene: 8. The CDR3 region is CSARDIGLAVYNEQFF. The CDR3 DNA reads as TGCAGTGCTAGAGATATAGGGCTAGCGGTCTACAATGAGCAGTTCTTC.

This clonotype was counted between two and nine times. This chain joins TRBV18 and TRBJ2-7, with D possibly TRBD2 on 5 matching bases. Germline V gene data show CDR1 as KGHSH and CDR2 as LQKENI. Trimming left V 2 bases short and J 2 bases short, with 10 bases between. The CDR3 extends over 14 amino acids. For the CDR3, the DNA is TGTGCCAGCTCACCAGTTGTCGGGGCCTACGAGCAGTACTTC. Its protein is CASSPVVGAYEQYF.

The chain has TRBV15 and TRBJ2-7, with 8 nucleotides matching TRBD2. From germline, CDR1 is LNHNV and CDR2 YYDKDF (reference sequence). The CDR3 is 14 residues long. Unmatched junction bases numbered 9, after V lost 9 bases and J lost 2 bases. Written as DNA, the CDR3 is TGTGCCACTAAGAGCGGGAGTGTCACCTACGAGCAGTACTTC. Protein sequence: CATKSGSVTYEQYF. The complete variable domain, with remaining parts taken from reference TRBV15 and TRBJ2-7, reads DAMVIQNPRYQVTQFGKPVTLSCSQTLNHNVMYWYQQKSSQAPKLLFHYYDKDFNNEADTPDNFQSRRPNTSFCFLDIRSPGLGDTAMYLCATKSGSVTYEQYFGPGTRLTVT.

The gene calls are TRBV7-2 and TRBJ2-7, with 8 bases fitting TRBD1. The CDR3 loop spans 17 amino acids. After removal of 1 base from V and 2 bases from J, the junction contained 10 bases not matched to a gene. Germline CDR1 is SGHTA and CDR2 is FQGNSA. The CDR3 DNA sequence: TGTGCCAGCAGCTTAGTTGCCCGGACAGGGATAACCTACGAGCAGTACTTC. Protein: CASSLVARTGITYEQYF.

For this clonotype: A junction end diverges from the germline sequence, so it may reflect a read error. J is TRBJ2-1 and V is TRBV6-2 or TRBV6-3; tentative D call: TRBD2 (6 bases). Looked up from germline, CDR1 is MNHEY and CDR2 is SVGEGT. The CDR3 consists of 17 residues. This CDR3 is CAGSPGGSSLLGNEQFF. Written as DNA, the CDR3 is TGTGCCGGCAGCCCTGGGGGGAGCTCCCTGTTGGGCAATGAGCAGTTCTTC.

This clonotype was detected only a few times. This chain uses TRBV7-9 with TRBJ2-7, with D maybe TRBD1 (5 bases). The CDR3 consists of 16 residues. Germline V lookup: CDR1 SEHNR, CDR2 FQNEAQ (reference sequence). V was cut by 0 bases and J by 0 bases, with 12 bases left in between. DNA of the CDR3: TGTGCCAGCAGCTTAGCCCCAAGGGGTAGCTCCTACGAGCAGTACTTC. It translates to CASSLAPRGSSYEQYF.

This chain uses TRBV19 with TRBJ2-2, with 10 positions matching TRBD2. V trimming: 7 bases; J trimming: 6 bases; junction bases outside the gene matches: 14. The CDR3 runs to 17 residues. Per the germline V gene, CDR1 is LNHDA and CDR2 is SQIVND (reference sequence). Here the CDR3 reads CASTPGGLAGAPGELFF. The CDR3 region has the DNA TGTGCCAGTACCCCGGGAGGGCTAGCGGGAGCCCCCGGGGAGCTGTTTTTT. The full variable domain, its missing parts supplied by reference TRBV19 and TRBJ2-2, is DGGITQSPKYLFRKEGQNVTLSCEQNLNHDAMYWYRQDPGQGLRLIYYSQIVNDFQKGDIAEGYSVSREKKESFPLTVTSAQKNPTAFYLCASTPGGLAGAPGELFFGEGSRLTVL.

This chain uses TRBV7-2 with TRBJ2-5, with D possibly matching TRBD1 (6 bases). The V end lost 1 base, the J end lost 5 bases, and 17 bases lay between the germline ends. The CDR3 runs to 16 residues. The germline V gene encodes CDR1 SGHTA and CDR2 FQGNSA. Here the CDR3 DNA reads TGTGCCAGCAGCTTAGAGAATCCAGGGGCGATCGAGACCCAGTACTTC. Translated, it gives CASSLENPGAIETQYF. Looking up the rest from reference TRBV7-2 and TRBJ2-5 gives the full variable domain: GAGVSQSPSNKVTEKGKDVELRCDPISGHTALYWYRQSLGQGLEFLIYFQGNSAPDKSGLPSDRFSAERTGGSVSTLTIQRTQQEDSAVYLCASSLENPGAIETQYFGPGTRLLVL.

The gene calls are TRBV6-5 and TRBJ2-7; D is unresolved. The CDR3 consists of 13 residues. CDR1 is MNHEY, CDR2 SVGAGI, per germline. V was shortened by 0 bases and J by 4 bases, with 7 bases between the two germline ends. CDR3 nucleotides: TGTGCCAGCAGTTACTCGGGCCCATACGAGCAGTACTTC. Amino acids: CASSYSGPYEQYF.

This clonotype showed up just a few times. The CDR3 region is CSAPQTRGNEQYF. The DNA for the CDR3 is TGCAGTGCTCCACAAACGCGGGGGAACGAGCAGTACTTC. This sequence joins TRBV20-1 and TRBJ2-7; 7 bases align to TRBD2. Per germline, CDR1 DFQATT and CDR2 SNEGSKA (reference sequence). The CDR3 sequence is 13 residues long. The V segment lost 5 bases and the J segment 5 bases; nucleotides outside the gene matches: 9.

As DNA, the CDR3 is TGCAGTGCTAGTGCTGGACAGGGGAAAGGGACCCAGTACTTC. This translates into CSASAGQGKGTQYF. The chain has TRBV20-1 and TRBJ2-5, with TRBD1 identical over 9 bases. Trimming cost V 3 bases and J 7 bases; bases outside gene matches: 9. The CDR3 covers 14 residues. The germline V gene has CDR1 DFQATT and CDR2 SNEGSKA (reference sequence).

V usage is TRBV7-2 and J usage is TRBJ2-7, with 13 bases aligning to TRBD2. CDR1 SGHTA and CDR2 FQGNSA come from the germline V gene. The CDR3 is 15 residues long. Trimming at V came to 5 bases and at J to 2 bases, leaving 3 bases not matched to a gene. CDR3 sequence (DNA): TGTGCCAGCAGCGCGGGACTAGCGGGAACCTACGAGCAGTACTTC. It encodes CASSAGLAGTYEQYF.

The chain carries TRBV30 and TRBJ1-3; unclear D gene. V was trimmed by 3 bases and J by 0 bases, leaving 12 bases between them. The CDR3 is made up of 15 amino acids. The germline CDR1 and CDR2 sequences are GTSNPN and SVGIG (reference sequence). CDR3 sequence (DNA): TGTGCCTGGAGCGGCTCACTTCTCTCTGGAAACACCATATATTTT. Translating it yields CAWSGSLLSGNTIYF.

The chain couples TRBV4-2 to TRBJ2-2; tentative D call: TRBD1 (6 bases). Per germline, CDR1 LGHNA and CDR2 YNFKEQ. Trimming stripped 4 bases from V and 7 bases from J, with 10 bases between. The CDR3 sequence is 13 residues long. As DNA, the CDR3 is TGTGCCAGCAGCCCTGACAGGTTCGGGGAGCTGTTTTTT. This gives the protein CASSPDRFGELFF.

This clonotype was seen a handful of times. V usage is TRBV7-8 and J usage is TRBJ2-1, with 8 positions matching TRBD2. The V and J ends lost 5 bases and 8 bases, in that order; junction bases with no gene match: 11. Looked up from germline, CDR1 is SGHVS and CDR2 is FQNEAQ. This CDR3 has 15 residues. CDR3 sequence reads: CASSPQGSGNYEQFF. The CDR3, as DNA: TGTGCCAGCAGCCCGCAAGGTAGCGGGAACTATGAGCAGTTCTTC.

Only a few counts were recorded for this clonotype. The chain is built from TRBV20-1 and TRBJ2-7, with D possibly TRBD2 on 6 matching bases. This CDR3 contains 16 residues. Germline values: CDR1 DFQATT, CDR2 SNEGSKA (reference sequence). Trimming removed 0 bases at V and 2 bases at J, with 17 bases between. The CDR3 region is CSARDPFSGSTYEQYF. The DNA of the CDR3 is TGCAGTGCTAGAGACCCCTTTAGCGGAAGCACCTACGAGCAGTACTTC.

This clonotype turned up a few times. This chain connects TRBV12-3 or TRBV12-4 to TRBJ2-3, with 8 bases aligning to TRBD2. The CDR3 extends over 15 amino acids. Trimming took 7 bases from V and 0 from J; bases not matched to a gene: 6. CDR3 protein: CASIGGVLSTDTQYF. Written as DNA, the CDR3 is TGTGCCAGCATCGGGGGGGTTCTCAGCACAGATACGCAGTATTTT.

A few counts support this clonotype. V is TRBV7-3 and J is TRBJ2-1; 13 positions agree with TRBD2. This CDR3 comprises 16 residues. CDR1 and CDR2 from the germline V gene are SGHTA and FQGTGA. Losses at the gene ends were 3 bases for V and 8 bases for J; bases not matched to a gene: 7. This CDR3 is CASSFPGLAGIDEQFF. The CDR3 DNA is TGTGCCAGCAGCTTCCCGGGACTAGCGGGGATAGATGAGCAGTTCTTC.

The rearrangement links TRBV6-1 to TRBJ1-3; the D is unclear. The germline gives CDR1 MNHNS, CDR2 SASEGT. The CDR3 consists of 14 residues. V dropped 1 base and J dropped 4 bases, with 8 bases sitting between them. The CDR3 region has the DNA TGTGCCAGCAGTGAAGTGGGTGTCGGAAACACCATATATTTT. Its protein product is CASSEVGVGNTIYF.

This CDR3 is CASSLDRVGEQYF. CDR3 nucleotide sequence: TGTGCCAGCAGCTTAGACAGGGTTGGCGAGCAGTACTTC. V usage is TRBV11-2 and J usage is TRBJ2-7; tentative D call: TRBD1 (5 bases). Per germline, CDR1 SGHAT and CDR2 FQNNGV. CDR3 size: 13 residues. V lost 0 bases and J 6 bases, leaving 9 bases between the germline ends.

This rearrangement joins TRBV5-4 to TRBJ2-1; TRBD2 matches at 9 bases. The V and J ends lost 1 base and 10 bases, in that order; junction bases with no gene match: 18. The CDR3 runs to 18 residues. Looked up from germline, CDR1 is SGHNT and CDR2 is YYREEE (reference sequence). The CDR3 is CASSLFGRGGRAAEEQFF. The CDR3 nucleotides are TGTGCCAGCAGCTTGTTTGGCCGGGGCGGGAGGGCCGCAGAGGAGCAGTTCTTC.

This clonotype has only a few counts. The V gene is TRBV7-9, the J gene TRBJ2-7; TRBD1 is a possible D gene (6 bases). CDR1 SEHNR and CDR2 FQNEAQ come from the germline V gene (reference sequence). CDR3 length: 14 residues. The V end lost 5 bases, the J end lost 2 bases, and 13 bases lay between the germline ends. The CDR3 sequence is CASSHTGKAYEQYF. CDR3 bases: TGTGCCAGCAGCCATACAGGGAAAGCCTACGAGCAGTACTTC.

Written as DNA, the CDR3 is TGTGCCAGCAGCTTAGCCGACGGGTGGGGCGGCTACACCTTC. Amino acids: CASSLADGWGGYTF. The chain is built from TRBV7-9 and TRBJ1-2; D possibly corresponds to TRBD1 (5 bases). Germline CDR1 SEHNR, CDR2 FQNEAQ (reference sequence). The CDR3 is 14 residues long. The V gene lost 0 bases and the J gene lost 8 bases, with 13 bases spanning the gap.

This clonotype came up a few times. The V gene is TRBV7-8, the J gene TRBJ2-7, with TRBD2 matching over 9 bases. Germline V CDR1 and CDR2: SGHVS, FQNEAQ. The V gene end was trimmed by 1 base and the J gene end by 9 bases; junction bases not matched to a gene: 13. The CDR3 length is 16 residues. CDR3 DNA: TGTGCCAGCAGCTTAGGTTCGGCTAGCGGGGTCCCACGGCAGTACTTC. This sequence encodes CASSLGSASGVPRQYF.